Listed below are T cell receptor beta chains from one sample, sequenced in a study of identical twins. Each CDR3 protein is one row after TCRdb ran MiXCR on the 5' RACE reads. The sample has 500,000 to 650,000 distinct CDR3 sequences, roughly 6.6% seen once. Separately, the same data were catalogued under a study of yellow fever vaccine responses in identical twins.

Sequenced material: PBMCs. These receptors all stem from a woman aged 18-35 years in good health. The CDR3 runs from the conserved cysteine through the conserved F or W. The D gene is left open where the match is weak. Clone size is given for some rows only: seen once, a few or many times, or a class if the clone is expanded.

j_call v_call d_call clone_size cdr3_aa cdr3_nt
TRBJ2-2 TRBV7-3 TRBD1 NA CASSLKQGYTGELFF TGTGCCAGCAGCTTAAAACAGGGGTACACCGGGGAGCTGTTTTTT
TRBJ2-1 TRBV6-5 NA NA CASSSTKVPYNEQFF TGTGCCAGCAGTTCCACCAAGGTGCCCTACAATGAGCAGTTCTTC
TRBJ2-1 TRBV18 NA few CASSPGHLNEQFF TGTGCCAGCTCACCAGGGCACCTTAATGAGCAGTTCTTC
TRBJ1-4 TRBV5-5 TRBD1 NA CASRTGEVDEKLFF TGTGCCAGCAGGACAGGGGAAGTGGATGAAAAACTGTTTTTT
TRBJ1-2 TRBV12-3/TRBV12-4 TRBD1 few CASSLTGAPNYGYTF TGTGCCAGCAGTCTAACAGGGGCCCCTAACTATGGCTACACCTTC
TRBJ1-2 TRBV12-3/TRBV12-4 NA few CASSLPHDYGYTF TGTGCCAGCAGTTTACCCCATGACTATGGCTACACCTTC
TRBJ2-3 TRBV12-3/TRBV12-4 TRBD2 few CASSFFGRAMADTQYF TGTGCCAGCAGTTTTTTCGGGAGGGCCATGGCAGATACGCAGTATTTT
TRBJ2-5 TRBV9 TRBD2 few CASSPRLAGDGTQYF TGTGCCAGCAGCCCCCGACTAGCGGGAGATGGGACCCAGTACTTC
TRBJ2-5 TRBV24-1 TRBD2 NA CATSDGTSGTTWETQYF TGTGCCACCAGTGATGGGACTAGCGGGACCACTTGGGAGACCCAGTACTTC
TRBJ2-7 TRBV7-9 TRBD2 NA CASTTSGRIYEQYF TGTGCCAGCACCACTAGCGGGAGGATTTACGAGCAGTACTTC
TRBJ1-4 TRBV19 NA few CASTFQAATNEKLFF TGTGCCAGTACGTTCCAGGCAGCAACTAATGAAAAACTGTTTTTT
TRBJ1-5 TRBV12-3/TRBV12-4 NA few CASSLRADNQPQHF TGTGCCAGCAGTTTACGGGCAGACAATCAGCCCCAGCATTTT
TRBJ2-1 TRBV7-8 TRBD2 NA CASSLSRRGLAGDNEQFF TGTGCCAGCAGCCTTAGTCGCCGGGGACTAGCGGGAGACAATGAGCAGTTCTTC
TRBJ2-1 TRBV24-1 NA many CATSGGNEQFF TGTGCCACCAGTGGTGGGAATGAGCAGTTCTTC
TRBJ1-2 TRBV10-3 TRBD1 NA CAISESTQGAIYGYTF TGTGCCATCAGTGAGTCAACCCAGGGGGCCATCTATGGCTACACCTTC
TRBJ2-7 TRBV12-3/TRBV12-4 NA many CASSLGERYEQYF TGTGCCAGCAGTTTAGGGGAGAGATACGAGCAGTACTTC
TRBJ2-1 TRBV12-3/TRBV12-4 NA few CASSRGASYNEQFF TGTGCCAGCAGTAGGGGGGCGTCCTACAATGAGCAGTTCTTC
TRBJ1-2 TRBV12-3/TRBV12-4 TRBD1 NA CASSPPGQGAAEGGYTF TGTGCCAGCAGTCCCCCAGGGCAGGGGGCAGCGGAGGGTGGCTACACCTTC
TRBJ2-1 TRBV11-1 TRBD2 NA CASSSGLQSLF TGTGCCAGCAGCTCGGGACTACAGTCCCTCTTC
TRBJ2-7 TRBV12-3/TRBV12-4 NA many CASSPKAGITSYEQYF TGTGCCAGCAGCCCAAAAGCCGGGATTACGTCCTACGAGCAGTACTTC
TRBJ2-1 TRBV7-3 TRBD2 many CASSLSGGSSYNEQFF TGTGCCAGCAGCTTAAGTGGCGGGAGTTCGTACAATGAGCAGTTCTTC
TRBJ2-1 TRBV13 TRBD2 few CASSSRLATHNEQFF TGTGCCAGCAGCTCCCGACTAGCGACCCACAATGAGCAGTTCTTC
TRBJ2-7 TRBV5-6 TRBD1 few CASSGTGEGYEQYF TGTGCCAGCAGCGGGACAGGGGAAGGCTACGAGCAGTACTTC
TRBJ2-2 TRBV15 NA NA CATRGRGETGELFF TGTGCCACCAGGGGCAGGGGTGAAACCGGGGAGCTGTTTTTT
TRBJ1-1 TRBV24-1 TRBD1 NA CATSDSGTGGRDTEAFF TGTGCCACCAGTGATTCGGGAACAGGGGGCCGGGACACTGAAGCTTTCTTT
TRBJ2-7 TRBV11-2 TRBD1 NA CASSFRTGITYEQYF TGTGCCAGCAGCTTTAGGACAGGGATTACCTACGAGCAGTACTTC
TRBJ2-3 TRBV29-1 NA many CSVARAGSTDTQYF TGCAGCGTTGCCAGGGCAGGGAGCACAGATACGCAGTATTTT
TRBJ2-4 TRBV11-2 TRBD2 few CASLTVAGGSLAKNIQYF TGTGCCAGCCTAACGGTAGCGGGAGGATCTCTGGCCAAAAACATTCAGTACTTC
TRBJ2-1 TRBV13 NA few CASSCRELDENEQFF TGTGCCAGCAGCTGCCGGGAGTTAGATGAGAATGAGCAGTTCTTC
TRBJ2-7 TRBV7-2 NA many CASSLSAAFSSYEQYF TGTGCCAGCAGCTTATCGGCAGCCTTTTCTTCCTACGAGCAGTACTTC
TRBJ2-1 TRBV27 TRBD2 many CASSLSKLAGGPYNEQFF TGTGCCAGCAGTTTATCGAAACTAGCGGGGGGGCCGTACAATGAGCAGTTCTTC
TRBJ2-2 TRBV5-1 TRBD1 few CATTSGQGDTGELFF TGCGCCACCACTTCGGGACAGGGGGACACCGGGGAGCTGTTTTTT
TRBJ2-1 TRBV5-1 TRBD1 many CASHKGYGTGAYNEQFF TGCGCCAGCCATAAGGGATACGGGACAGGGGCCTACAATGAGCAGTTCTTC
TRBJ1-5 TRBV28 NA few CASRQNQPQHF TGTGCCAGCAGACAGAATCAGCCCCAGCATTTT
TRBJ2-1 TRBV10-3 TRBD2 many CAIGGGNEQFF TGTGCCATCGGGGGGGGCAATGAGCAGTTCTTC
TRBJ2-4 TRBV12-3/TRBV12-4 NA many CASTPGVGEANIQYF TGTGCCAGCACCCCTGGGGTGGGGGAAGCCAACATTCAGTACTTC
TRBJ2-5 TRBV6-1 NA NA CASSDHRALQETQYF TGTGCCAGCAGTGACCACAGGGCCCTCCAAGAGACCCAGTACTTC
TRBJ2-2 TRBV9 TRBD1 few CASSAGTGAGELFF TGTGCCAGCAGCGCGGGAACAGGGGCCGGGGAGCTGTTTTTT
TRBJ2-1 TRBV7-6 NA NA CASSFGATTYNEQFF TGTGCCAGCAGCTTTGGTGCGACCACCTACAATGAGCAGTTCTTC
TRBJ1-1 TRBV20-1 NA many CSAREGNTEAFF TGCAGTGCTAGGGAGGGGAACACTGAAGCTTTCTTT
TRBJ2-3 TRBV27 NA few CASSAAPPLRQYF TGTGCCAGCAGTGCCGCACCCCCGCTGAGGCAGTATTTT
TRBJ2-1 TRBV9 TRBD2 few CASSVGSGGNNEQFF TGTGCCAGCAGCGTAGGTAGCGGGGGGAACAATGAGCAGTTCTTC
TRBJ2-1 TRBV11-2 TRBD2 NA CASSPQVASGNMLYNEQFF TGTGCCAGCAGCCCCCAGGTGGCTAGCGGGAATATGTTGTACAATGAGCAGTTCTTC
TRBJ2-1 TRBV12-3/TRBV12-4 NA many CASSLTRDEQFF TGTGCCAGCAGTTTAACCAGGGATGAGCAGTTCTTC
TRBJ2-1 TRBV29-1 NA few CSSIAGEQFF TGCAGCTCGATTGCGGGCGAGCAGTTCTTC
TRBJ1-1 TRBV12-3/TRBV12-4 TRBD1 many CASRRRDSHNTEAFF TGTGCCAGCAGACGCCGGGACAGCCATAACACTGAAGCTTTCTTT
TRBJ1-2 TRBV7-2 NA NA CASSFGTLSTYGYTF TGTGCCAGCAGCTTCGGGACATTGAGTACTTATGGCTACACCTTC
TRBJ2-6 TRBV7-2 NA NA CASSLTGTWVPSGANVLTF TGTGCCAGCAGCTTAACGGGGACCTGGGTACCTTCTGGGGCCAACGTCCTGACTTTC
TRBJ2-2 TRBV27 NA NA CASSFRKTGELFF TGTGCCAGCAGTTTCCGCAAGACTGGGGAGCTGTTTTTT
TRBJ2-7 TRBV5-1 TRBD2 many CASSSSGLGAPKEQYF TGCGCCAGCAGTTCCTCGGGACTAGGAGCCCCTAAGGAGCAGTACTTC
TRBJ1-1 TRBV7-9 NA few CASSPGQIFMNTEAFF TGTGCCAGCAGCCCTGGACAGATTTTCATGAACACTGAAGCTTTCTTT
TRBJ2-7 TRBV12-3/TRBV12-4 NA many CASSLERMYEQYF TGTGCCAGCAGTTTAGAGCGCATGTACGAGCAGTACTTC
TRBJ1-3 TRBV12-3/TRBV12-4 NA many CASSFSGNTIYF TGTGCCAGCAGCTTCTCTGGAAACACCATATATTTT
TRBJ1-1 TRBV6-5 NA NA CASSYRGEVAFF TGTGCCAGCAGTTACAGAGGGGAAGTAGCTTTCTTT
TRBJ1-2 TRBV6-1 NA NA CASNGRRGGSGYTF TGTGCCAGCAACGGGAGAAGGGGGGGTTCGGGCTACACCTTC
TRBJ1-5 TRBV18 NA NA CASSTTGTNQPQHF TGTGCCAGCTCAACCACAGGTACCAATCAGCCCCAGCATTTT
TRBJ2-1 TRBV20-1 TRBD1 NA CSARDTDRGLYNEQFF TGCAGTGCTAGAGATACGGACAGGGGGCTGTACAATGAGCAGTTCTTC
TRBJ2-1 TRBV12-3/TRBV12-4 NA few CASLGSGSPGNEQFF TGTGCCAGCCTGGGGTCGGGGTCCCCCGGAAATGAGCAGTTCTTC
TRBJ2-5 TRBV15 NA NA CATSRAPGAGETQYF TGTGCCACCAGCAGAGCGCCGGGGGCAGGAGAGACCCAGTACTTC
TRBJ2-6 TRBV5-4 NA NA CASSLGGFSGANVLTF TGTGCCAGCAGCTTGGGGGGTTTTTCTGGGGCCAACGTCCTGACTTTC